This T cell receptor beta chain was sequenced for a study of long-term antiretroviral therapy in people with HIV. Notes on the study in general: The repertoire was dominated at all time points by clones expanded before ART. In samples taken after ART, diversity increased but remained below transplant donor control levels.

On this clone: What it recognizes is unknown.

Looked up from germline, CDR1 is SNHLY and CDR2 is FYNNEI. Germline trimming cut 5 bases from V and 4 bases from J; bases unmatched to any gene: 13. The CDR3 loop spans 17 amino acids. The immunoSEQ assay was v3.0, run at survey level. The assay was immunoSEQ multiplex PCR, and TCRdb's table has in-frame clones only and misses some. In the table there are some 30,000 clones, roughly 87% of which are singletons. Per individual, the PBMC samples numbered at least one pre-ART and at least two post-ART. The V gene is TRBV2, the J gene TRBJ1-5; 8 bases map to TRBD1. The TCR was taken from a man aged 45 to 65 with HIV. Material: unsorted PBMCs, obtained 2 years after starting antiretroviral therapy. The chain's CDR3 is CASSLNSGTGGNQPQHF. The DNA for the CDR3 is TGTGCCAGCAGTCTCAACTCGGGGACAGGTGGGAATCAGCCCCAGCATTTT. Supplemented by reference TRBV2 and TRBJ1-5, the full variable domain reads EPEVTQTPSHQVTQMGQEVILRCVPISNHLYFYWYRQILGQKVEFLVSFYNNEISEKSEIFDDQFSVERPDGSNFTLKIRSTKLEDSAMYFCASSLNSGTGGNQPQHFGDGTRLSIL.